Described below is a single T cell receptor (beta chain) sequence and its context. The data originate from a study of CD8 T cells in Susac syndrome. V lost 2 bases to trimming and J lost 4 bases; unmatched junction nucleotides: 7. The CDR3 length is 15 residues. Germline V gene lookup returns CDR1 SQVTM and CDR2 ANQGSEA. With random hexamers, roughly 0.45 to 1 ug RNA was reverse transcribed. Amplification of TCR beta CDR3 spanned 54 Vbeta and 13 Jbeta via immunoSEQ multiplex PCR. TCRdb processed the immunoSEQ multiplex PCR reads anew with MiXCR; each CDR3 protein has one entry. The sample has around 300,000 distinct CDR3 sequences, around 91% seen once.

The chain recombines TRBV29-1 with TRBJ1-3; 8 bases are a match to TRBD1. Sequences were obtained from CD8+ T cells from PBMCs. The source of this sequence is a human donor with multiple sclerosis. Here the CDR3 reads CSVESQGAPGNTIYF. CDR3 sequence (DNA): TGCAGCGTTGAATCCCAGGGGGCGCCCGGAAACACCATATATTTT.